This T cell receptor (beta chain) was identified in a study of long-term antiretroviral therapy in people with HIV (dated by TCRdb to the early 2020s). Some background on the complete study: The earliest samples were collected approximately a decade before the 2015 WHO recommendation for immediate ART, a period when ART was typically delayed until CD4 counts fell. A retrospective serial study tested whether changes in peripheral blood TRB repertoire composition and diversity were associated with ART initiation and durable HIV suppression. A total of 192 cryopreserved PBMC samples were contributed to the cohort by 30 adults with confirmed HIV infection, with samples collected serially over a mean of approximately six years (range 1-12). Among the roughly 30 participants with HIV, approximately 10 were female. No cross-contamination during QIAcube processing was shown when test extractions of a monoclonal T-cell line were performed alongside about 30 polyclonal samples. General conclusions and limits of the study: The samples span the years 2004 to 2017, and the ART regimens used at that time may not be as effective as current regimens. Because cell numbers in pre-ART samples were limited, unsorted PBMC were profiled instead of sorted CD4+ and CD8+ T cells. A significant increase in TRB diversity was found to be associated with ART initiation, although TRB diversity was observed to remain significantly below that of transplant donor controls even after long-term ART. No data were available on ART adherence, viral resistance or therapy changes, limiting inferences about post-ART repertoire changes. The repertoire was dominated across all time points by expanded TRB clones identified before ART initiation, although this dominance was seen to fluctuate and to decrease in many PLHIV after ART. HIV repertoires had narrower CDR3 length ranges than controls, and the network structure suggested an antigen-experienced repertoire that shifted only slightly toward naive after ART. Because PBMC availability was limited, only the TCR beta chain was sequenced, with no alpha chain pairing.

As encoded in the germline V gene, CDR1 is KGHSH while CDR2 is LQKENI. From its cysteine to its phenylalanine, the CDR3 spans 13 amino acids. The entry retains the CDR3 DNA only, 39 bases that are in frame from base 1. V loses 3 bases, J loses 5 bases, and the germline ends lie 10 bases apart. Worth noting for this clone: Its antigen target is currently unknown. The input lacks base qualities; no much larger clone sits a single base away.

The immunoSEQ hsTCRB v3.0 assay was used at survey level resolution for TRB variable region sequencing. The targeted TRB sequencing depth was roughly 35,000-50,000 T-cell genomes per sample. Pooled TRB libraries were sequenced on an Illumina MiSeq with a v3 150-cycle kit. Per the original workflow: Repertoire analysis was performed in R inside a reproducible Nextflow workflow that covered QC, data transformation and analysis. Custom analyses were implemented in LymphoSeq2, an R package for AIRR-Seq data exploration. A handful of samples yielding fewer than 5000 total TRB sequences were excluded, leaving 188 analyzed HIV repertoires. Among the roughly 200 retained HIV repertoires, some 59 were collected before ART initiation and more than 120 after ART initiation. Repertoires were downsampled to 5000 TRB nucleotide sequences, with summary statistics averaged over 100 downsampling iterations. TRB sequences were retained for analysis only if CDR3 regions of at least seven amino acids were present. Diversity was assessed using a clonality score derived from Shannon entropy and using the Gini coefficient. Repertoire networks linked the top 5000 CDR3 amino acid sequences whenever two sequences differed by an edit distance of one. For TRB CDR3 amino acid sequences, antigen specificity groups and MHC restriction were predicted with GLIPH2. To flag known associations with CMV, EBV, HIV or tissue antigens, CDR3 amino acid sequences were compared against VDJdb and McPAS-TCR. Pre-ART, post-ART and control groups were compared with Wilcoxon signed-rank tests and Holm-Bonferroni correction. TCRdb re-hosts the immuneACCESS table, in-frame sequences only. Its copies lack some clones; in the studies checked, an unresolved V gene accounts for under half of them, and the cause for the rest is not known. V, J and clone size derive from that table, while D and trimming were established from the DNA sequence. Counted in this sample were roughly 20,000 clones; about 89% of them appeared once. The ten largest account for under 12% of the sample.

Inclusion was restricted to participants for whom at least one PBMC sample before ART initiation and at least two post-ART samples were available. Every participant with HIV received treatment in the United States of America. Before DNA extraction, cryopreserved samples of about 0.9-11 million PBMC were thawed and then washed. At the time of the earliest PBMC sample, participants with HIV were aged between roughly 20 and 55 years. Per participant, PBMC samples came from 1-4 timepoints prior to ART initiation and 2-8 timepoints following ART initiation, for a median of 7 samples. For every participant, serial HIV viral load, CD4+ T-cell count, ART history and demographic data were obtained. A Qiagen kit on a QIAcube was used to extract genomic DNA from unsorted PBMC, with samples processed in batches of 12.

The TCR comes from a man between 35 and 55 years old with HIV. The chain was built from TRBV18 and TRBJ2-5, with no confident D gene call. The sequences come from unsorted PBMCs, collected 0.5 years after starting antiretroviral therapy. The CDR3 corresponds to CASSPKRGETQYF. The nucleotides read TGTGCCAGCTCACCTAAGCGTGGGGAGACCCAGTACTTC.